This entry lists 11 T cell receptor beta chains sequenced from one sample in a study of Ad26.COV2.S vaccination and SARS-CoV-2 variants. TCRdb keeps only in-frame clones here, not all; method: immunoSEQ multiplex PCR. The repertoire holds more than 400,000 clones, with roughly 91% as singletons. Regarding treatment: around 19 received Ad26.COV2.S at low or high dose, single or two shots; roughly five received placebo; per-sample allocation not given. The study sampled participants on day 63 after the first vaccine or placebo injection. Sequencing used peripheral blood, obtained in a trial of Ad26.COV2.S vaccine versus placebo. Receptor source: a person aged 18 to 65 who received the Ad26.COV2.S COVID-19 vaccine or a placebo.

The chain employs TRBV5-5 and TRBJ1-2; D is undetermined. This CDR3 region has 12 residues. Trimming took 2 bases from V and 9 from J, leaving 11 bases between them. Germline V gene sequence: CDR1 SGHKS, CDR2 YYEKEE (reference sequence). The CDR3 DNA sequence: TGTGCCAGCAGCTTTAATTGGGATAGCTACACCTTC. Translated, it gives CASSFNWDSYTF.

The CDR3 sequence is CASSDRGYYEQYF. The CDR3 bases are TGTGCCAGTAGTGACAGGGGCTACTACGAGCAGTACTTC. This sequence joins TRBV19 and TRBJ2-7; TRBD1 agrees at 8 bases. V lost 5 bases to trimming and J lost 3 bases; unmatched junction nucleotides: 3. Germline V gene sequence: CDR1 LNHDA, CDR2 SQIVND (reference sequence). The CDR3 sequence is 13 residues long.

V and J are TRBV29-1 and TRBJ2-2; D is ambiguous. Trimming removed 2 bases from V and 5 bases from J, with 9 bases in between. The CDR3 contains 13 residues. The germline gives CDR1 SQVTM, CDR2 ANQGSEA. This chain's CDR3 is CSVESRVTGELFF. CDR3 sequence (DNA): TGCAGCGTTGAAAGCAGAGTTACCGGGGAGCTGTTTTTT.

The chain employs TRBV28 and TRBJ2-7; 7 bases are shared with TRBD1. From germline, CDR1 is MDHEN and CDR2 SYDVKM. With V trimmed by 3 bases and J by 2 bases, 7 bases remained unmatched. This CDR3 spans 15 amino acids. DNA of the CDR3: TGTGCCAGCAGTTTTTCTCGCGACAGGGCCTACGAGCAGTACTTC. It yields the protein CASSFSRDRAYEQYF.

This sequence joins TRBV5-6 and TRBJ1-2, with TRBD1 matching over 8 bases. This CDR3 is 15 amino acids long. CDR1 is SGHDT and CDR2 is YYEEEE in the germline V gene. The trim removed 4 bases at V and 2 bases at J, leaving 7 bases unmatched. The CDR3 region is CASSELTGGNYGYTF. The CDR3 region has the DNA TGTGCCAGCAGCGAACTTACAGGGGGGAACTATGGCTACACCTTC.

This sequence joins TRBV6-5 and TRBJ2-3; 7 nucleotides line up with TRBD1. Losses at the gene ends were 8 bases for V and 3 bases for J; bases not matched to a gene: 5. This CDR3 is built from 13 residues. The germline V gene has CDR1 MNHEY and CDR2 SVGAGI. In DNA, the CDR3 is TGTGCCAGCTCCAGGGGGAGTACAGATACGCAGTATTTT. Its translation: CASSRGSTDTQYF.

This clone was detected a few times. The J gene is TRBJ2-1, the V gene TRBV3-1 (or the pseudogene TRBV3-2); 10 positions match TRBD2. Germline V gives CDR1 LGHDT, CDR2 YNNKEL (reference sequence). V trimming: 1 base; J trimming: 6 bases; junction bases outside the gene matches: 6. The CDR3 runs 16 residues. CDR3 region: CASSQAGLANSNEQFF. CDR3 bases: TGTGCCAGCAGCCAAGCGGGACTAGCGAACTCCAATGAGCAGTTCTTC.

The genes are TRBV12-3 or TRBV12-4 and TRBJ1-1; D possibly corresponds to TRBD1 (5 bases). V was cut by 5 bases and J by 8 bases, with 12 bases left in between. The CDR3 consists of 12 residues. The CDR3 DNA is TGTGCCAGCAGTATGAGGTGGGGGGAAGCTTTCTTT. Its translation is CASSMRWGEAFF.

Many counts were recorded for this clone. The chain has TRBV6-1 and TRBJ2-7; 12 nucleotides line up with TRBD2. Germline V gives CDR1 MNHNS, CDR2 SASEGT. This CDR3 contains 15 residues. V lost 1 base, J lost 6 bases, and 4 bases stayed unmatched. CDR3 DNA: TGTGCCAGCAGTGAAGAACTAGCGGGAGGCTCCGAGCAGTACTTC. Residues: CASSEELAGGSEQYF.

The V gene is TRBV7-3, the J gene TRBJ2-3; 8 bases map to TRBD2. The CDR3 is 16 amino acids. J gave up 3 bases and V 6 bases, and 11 bases lay outside the gene matches. Germline V gene lookup returns CDR1 SGHTA and CDR2 FQGTGA. CDR3 sequence (DNA): TGTGCCAGCAGTATCGCGGGAGGCGCTGGGACAGATACGCAGTATTTT. Translating gives CASSIAGGAGTDTQYF. The variable domain in full, with the rest retrieved from reference TRBV7-3 and TRBJ2-3, is GAGVSQTPSNKVTEKGKYVELRCDPISGHTALYWYRQSLGQGPEFLIYFQGTGAADDSGLPNDRFFAVRPEGSVSTLKIQRTERGDSAVYLCASSIAGGAGTDTQYFGPGTRLTVL.

A word on this clone: This same CDR3 is encoded by further DNA sequences in the sample. The chain is built from TRBV7-9 and TRBJ1-1; D is unresolved. Germline CDR1 reads SEHNR; CDR2 reads FQNEAQ (reference sequence). The CDR3 is 13 residues long. V was cut by 2 bases and J by 1 base, with 5 bases left in between. The CDR3, as DNA: TGTGCCAGCAGCTTAAGAGAGAACACTGAAGCTTTCTTT. Translated: CASSLRENTEAFF.